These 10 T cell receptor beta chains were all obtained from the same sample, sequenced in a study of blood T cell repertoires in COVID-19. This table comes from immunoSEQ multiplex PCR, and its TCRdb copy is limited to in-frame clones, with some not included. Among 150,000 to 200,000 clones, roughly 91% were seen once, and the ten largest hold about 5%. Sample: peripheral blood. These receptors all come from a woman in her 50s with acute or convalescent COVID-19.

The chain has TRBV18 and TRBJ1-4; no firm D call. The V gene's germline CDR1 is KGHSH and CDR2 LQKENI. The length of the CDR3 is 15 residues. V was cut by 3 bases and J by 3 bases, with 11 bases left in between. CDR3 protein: CASSPSAVSNEKLFF. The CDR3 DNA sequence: TGTGCCAGCTCACCCTCTGCGGTATCTAATGAAAAACTGTTTTTT.

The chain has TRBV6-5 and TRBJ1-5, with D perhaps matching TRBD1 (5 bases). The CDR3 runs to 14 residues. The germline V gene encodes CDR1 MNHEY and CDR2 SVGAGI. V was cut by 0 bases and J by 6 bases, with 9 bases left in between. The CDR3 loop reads CASSYSGVGQPQHF. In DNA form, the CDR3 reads TGTGCCAGCAGTTACTCAGGGGTGGGTCAGCCCCAGCATTTT.

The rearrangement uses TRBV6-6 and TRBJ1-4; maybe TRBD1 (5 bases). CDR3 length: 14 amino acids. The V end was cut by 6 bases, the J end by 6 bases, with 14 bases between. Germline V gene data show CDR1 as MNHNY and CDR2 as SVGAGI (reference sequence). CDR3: CASRRTPGDEKLFF. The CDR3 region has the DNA TGTGCCAGCAGGAGGACACCGGGGGATGAAAAACTGTTTTTT.

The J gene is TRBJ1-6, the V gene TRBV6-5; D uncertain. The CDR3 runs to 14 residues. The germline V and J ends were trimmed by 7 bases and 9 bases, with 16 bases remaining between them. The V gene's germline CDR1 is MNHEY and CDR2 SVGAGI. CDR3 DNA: TGTGCCAGCACCCCATCGGTGAATGGTTCACCCCTCCACTTT. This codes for CASTPSVNGSPLHF.

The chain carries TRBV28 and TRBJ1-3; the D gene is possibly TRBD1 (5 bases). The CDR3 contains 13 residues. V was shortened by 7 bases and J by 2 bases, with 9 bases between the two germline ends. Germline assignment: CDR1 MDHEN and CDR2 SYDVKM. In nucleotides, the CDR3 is TGTGCCAGCATCGGGGGGGCTGGAAACACCATATATTTT. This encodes CASIGGAGNTIYF. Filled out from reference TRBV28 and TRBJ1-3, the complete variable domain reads DVKVTQSSRYLVKRTGEKVFLECVQDMDHENMFWYRQDPGLGLRLIYFSYDVKMKEKGDIPEGYSVSREKKERFSLILESASTNQTSMYLCASIGGAGNTIYFGEGSWLTVV.

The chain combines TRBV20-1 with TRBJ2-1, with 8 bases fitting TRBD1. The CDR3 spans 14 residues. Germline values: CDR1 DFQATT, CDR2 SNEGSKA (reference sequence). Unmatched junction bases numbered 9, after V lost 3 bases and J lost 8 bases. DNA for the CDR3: TGCAGTGCTAGTGCCGTGACAGGGGTACATGAGCAGTTCTTC. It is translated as CSASAVTGVHEQFF.

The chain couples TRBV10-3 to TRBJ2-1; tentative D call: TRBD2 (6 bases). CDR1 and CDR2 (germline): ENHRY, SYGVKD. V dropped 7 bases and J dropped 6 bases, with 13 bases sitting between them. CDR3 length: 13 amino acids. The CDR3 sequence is CAITPSELNEQFF. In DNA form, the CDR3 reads TGTGCCATCACGCCTAGCGAGCTCAATGAGCAGTTCTTC.

CDR3 in amino acids: CASSAHRGGEKLFF. The DNA for the CDR3 is TGTGCCAGCAGCGCCCACAGGGGCGGCGAAAAACTGTTTTTT. This chain joins TRBV7-2 and TRBJ1-4, with 7 bases aligning to TRBD1. The V gene's germline CDR1 is SGHTA and CDR2 FQGNSA. V lost 5 bases to trimming and J lost 8 bases; unmatched junction nucleotides: 8. The length of the CDR3 is 14 residues.

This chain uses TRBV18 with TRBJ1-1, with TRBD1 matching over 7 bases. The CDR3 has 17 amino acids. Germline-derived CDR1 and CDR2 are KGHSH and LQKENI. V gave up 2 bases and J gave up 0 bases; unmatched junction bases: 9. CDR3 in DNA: TGTGCCAGCTCACCAACAACCCTACAGGGGATGAACACTGAAGCTTTCTTT. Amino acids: CASSPTTLQGMNTEAFF. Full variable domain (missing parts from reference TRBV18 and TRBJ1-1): NAGVMQNPRHLVRRRGQEARLRCSPMKGHSHVYWYRQLPEEGLKFMVYLQKENIIDESGMPKERFSAEFPKEGPSILRIQQVVRGDSAAYFCASSPTTLQGMNTEAFFGQGTRLTVV.

The CDR3 loop is CASRRTGTNYGYTF. CDR3 coding DNA: TGTGCCAGCAGACGGACAGGTACTAACTATGGCTACACCTTC. The V call is TRBV28, the J call TRBJ1-2; TRBD1 matches at 7 bases. Looked up from germline, CDR1 is MDHEN and CDR2 is SYDVKM. V trimming: 6 bases; J trimming: 0 bases; junction bases outside the gene matches: 4. The CDR3 totals 14 residues.